This TCR beta chain originates from a study of Ad26.COV2.S vaccination and SARS-CoV-2 variants. TCRdb's table, derived via immunoSEQ multiplex PCR, lists solely in-frame clones and lacks some. The sample lists roughly 420,000 clones, roughly 89% occurring once. Treatment indicated: approximately 18 received Ad26.COV2.S at low or high dose, single or two shots; several received placebo; per-sample allocation not given. Material that was analyzed had been drawn on day 63 after the first vaccine or placebo injection. The receptor was isolated from a person aged 18-65 years who received the Ad26.COV2.S COVID-19 vaccine or a placebo. The sequencing here drew on peripheral blood, taken in a trial of Ad26.COV2.S vaccine versus placebo.

CDR3 bases: TGTGCCAGCAGCTTAAGACAGGGAACCTACGAGCAGTACTTC. Translating gives CASSLRQGTYEQYF. The rearrangement links TRBV7-2 to TRBJ2-7; 7 nucleotides match TRBD1. V was pared by 2 bases and J by 2 bases, with 3 bases of the junction left unmatched. CDR3 length equals 14 residues. The germline V gene encodes CDR1 SGHTA and CDR2 FQGNSA.